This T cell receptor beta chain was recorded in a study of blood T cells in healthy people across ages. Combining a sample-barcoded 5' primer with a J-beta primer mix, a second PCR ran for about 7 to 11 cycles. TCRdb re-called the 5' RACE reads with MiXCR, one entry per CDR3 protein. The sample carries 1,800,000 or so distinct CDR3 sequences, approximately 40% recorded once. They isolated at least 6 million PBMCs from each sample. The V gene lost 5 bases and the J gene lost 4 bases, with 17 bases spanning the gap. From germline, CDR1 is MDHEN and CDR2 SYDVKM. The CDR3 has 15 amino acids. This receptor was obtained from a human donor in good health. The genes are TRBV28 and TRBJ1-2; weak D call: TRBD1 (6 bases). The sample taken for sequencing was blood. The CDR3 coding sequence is TGTGCCAGCAGTCACCCGGGACAAAAGGGCTATGGCTACACCTTC. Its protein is CASSHPGQKGYGYTF.